The 30 T cell receptor beta chains below were found in one sample sequenced in a study of T cell responses to AZD1222 COVID-19 vaccine. Sequencing was performed with immunoSEQ multiplex PCR; in TCRdb, only in-frame clones are kept and a portion is missing. The profile shows roughly 170,000 clones, just under 95% of them singletons. Here the sequenced sample was peripheral blood, taken on day 0 of AZD1222 vaccination. The receptor source for this set is an adult in good health.

The chain employs TRBV5-1 and TRBJ1-1, with 9 bases fitting TRBD1. V shed 6 bases and J 2 bases; nucleotides not matched to a gene: 5. The CDR3 runs 14 residues. CDR1 is SGHRS, CDR2 YFSETQ, per germline. CDR3 sequence reads: CASMPGQGNTEAFF. CDR3 bases: TGCGCCAGCATGCCGGGACAGGGAAACACTGAAGCTTTCTTT.

The chain joins TRBV27 to TRBJ2-7; D is ambiguous. Per germline, CDR1 MNHEY and CDR2 SMNVEV (reference sequence). This CDR3 spans 13 amino acids. Trimming took off 5 bases at V and 2 bases at J, with 10 bases between the two ends. The CDR3 coding sequence is TGTGCCAGCAGTAGGGCAGACACCTACGAGCAGTACTTC. This encodes CASSRADTYEQYF.

The J gene is TRBJ2-4, the V gene TRBV20-1; weak D call: TRBD2 (7 bases). This CDR3 has 14 amino acids. Germline CDR1 and CDR2: DFQATT and SNEGSKA (reference sequence). The V end lost 3 bases, the J end lost 7 bases, and 16 bases lay between the germline ends. DNA for the CDR3: TGCAGTGCTAGTTGGTGGGGGGGCCAGAACATTCAGTACTTC. It specifies CSASWWGGQNIQYF.

The chain joins TRBV4-2 to TRBJ2-5, with D unresolved. Germline-derived CDR1 and CDR2 are LGHNA and YNFKEQ. With 0 bases removed from V and 10 bases from J, the gap between germline ends came to 9 bases. The CDR3 runs to 12 residues. Written as DNA, the CDR3 is TGTGCCAGCAGCCAAGATGGGATCGACCAGTACTTC. This sequence encodes CASSQDGIDQYF.

CDR3 protein: CASSIDPPGGSSGELFF. In DNA, the CDR3 is TGTGCCAGTAGTATAGATCCTCCAGGGGGCTCGAGCGGGGAGCTGTTTTTT. The chain uses TRBV19 and TRBJ2-2; 8 bases fit TRBD1. Germline V gene lookup returns CDR1 LNHDA and CDR2 SQIVND (reference sequence). The J segment lost 7 bases and the V segment lost 0 bases, leaving 10 bases of the junction unmatched. This CDR3 has 17 amino acids.

The chain joins TRBV5-4 to TRBJ2-2; 10 positions agree with TRBD1. The J segment lost 1 base and the V segment lost 0 bases, leaving 6 bases of the junction unmatched. The length of the CDR3 is 18 residues. The germline gives CDR1 SGHNT, CDR2 YYREEE (reference sequence). CDR3 in DNA: TGTGCCAGCAGCTTGGAGGGACAGGGGCAACGGAACACCGGGGAGCTGTTTTTT. Translating gives CASSLEGQGQRNTGELFF.

CDR3 coding DNA: TGTGCCAGCAGTCCACTGGGGGATAAGAACACTGAAGCTTTCTTT. It is translated as CASSPLGDKNTEAFF. The J gene is TRBJ1-1, the V gene TRBV28; tentative D call: TRBD1 (5 bases). The CDR3 contains 15 residues. V was shortened by 5 bases and J by 1 base, with 14 bases between the two germline ends. CDR1 and CDR2 from the germline V gene are MDHEN and SYDVKM. The variable domain in full, with the rest retrieved from reference TRBV28 and TRBJ1-1, is DVKVTQSSRYLVKRTGEKVFLECVQDMDHENMFWYRQDPGLGLRLIYFSYDVKMKEKGDIPEGYSVSREKKERFSLILESASTNQTSMYLCASSPLGDKNTEAFFGQGTRLTVV.

This chain uses TRBV5-1 with TRBJ2-2, with 9 bases identical to TRBD2. This CDR3 comprises 17 residues. The germline V gene encodes CDR1 SGHRS and CDR2 YFSETQ. J was trimmed by 2 bases and V by 4 bases; bases with no gene match: 9. For the CDR3, the DNA is TGCGCCAGCAGCCACAGGGGTAGCGGGGGAAACACCGGGGAGCTGTTTTTT. Its protein is CASSHRGSGGNTGELFF.

The chain couples TRBV18 to TRBJ2-7, with TRBD2 matching over 7 bases. V was clipped by 2 bases and J by 2 bases; unmatched bases: 6. Germline-derived CDR1 and CDR2 are KGHSH and LQKENI. The CDR3 spans 15 residues. The CDR3 DNA sequence: TGTGCCAGCTCACCAGGGGAGGGTTCGGCCTACGAGCAGTACTTC. Its protein is CASSPGEGSAYEQYF. Combining the CDR3 with reference TRBV18 and TRBJ2-7 gives the whole variable domain NAGVMQNPRHLVRRRGQEARLRCSPMKGHSHVYWYRQLPEEGLKFMVYLQKENIIDESGMPKERFSAEFPKEGPSILRIQQVVRGDSAAYFCASSPGEGSAYEQYFGPGTRLTVT.

The chain employs TRBV2 and TRBJ2-7, with a tentative D call TRBD2 (6 bases). CDR1 is SNHLY and CDR2 is FYNNEI in the germline V gene. The CDR3 runs 13 residues. V lost 10 bases and J 7 bases, leaving 20 bases between the germline ends. CDR3 region: CANRRQEGREQYF. CDR3 bases: TGTGCCAACCGGAGGCAGGAGGGAAGGGAGCAGTACTTC. Based on the CDR3 plus reference TRBV2 and TRBJ2-7, the full variable domain is EPEVTQTPSHQVTQMGQEVILRCVPISNHLYFYWYRQILGQKVEFLVSFYNNEISEKSEIFDDQFSVERPDGSNFTLKIRSTKLEDSAMYFCANRRQEGREQYFGPGTRLTVT.

This clone was found once. The chain uses TRBV7-2 and TRBJ1-2; D is unresolved. Germline-derived CDR1 and CDR2 are SGHTA and FQGNSA. This CDR3 has 14 amino acids. V was pared by 1 base and J by 0 bases, with 6 bases between. The CDR3 nucleotides are TGTGCCAGCAGCTTAGGTGTTTCTAACTATGGCTACACCTTC. It translates to CASSLGVSNYGYTF.

The chain carries TRBV2 and TRBJ1-2; TRBD1 aligns across 7 bases. The germline CDR1 and CDR2 sequences are SNHLY and FYNNEI. This CDR3 comprises 11 residues. V shed 7 bases and J 10 bases; nucleotides not matched to a gene: 6. The CDR3 sequence is CASTGRGLYTF. For the CDR3, the DNA is TGTGCCAGCACTGGGAGGGGGCTCTACACCTTC. Full variable domain (missing parts from reference TRBV2 and TRBJ1-2): EPEVTQTPSHQVTQMGQEVILRCVPISNHLYFYWYRQILGQKVEFLVSFYNNEISEKSEIFDDQFSVERPDGSNFTLKIRSTKLEDSAMYFCASTGRGLYTFGSGTRLTVV.

CDR3 residues: CASSYRTGTTIGEQYF. The CDR3 region has the DNA TGTGCCAGCAGTTACCGGACCGGGACCACAATTGGTGAGCAGTACTTC. The V call is TRBV6-2 or TRBV6-3, the J call TRBJ2-7; either TRBD1 or TRBD2 may supply D (5 bases each). The CDR3 length is 16 residues. V lost 2 bases, J lost 7 bases, and 21 bases lay in between. Per germline, CDR1 MNHEY and CDR2 SVGEGT.

The V gene is TRBV18, the J gene TRBJ2-1; possible D gene TRBD2, 6 bases. Germline assignment: CDR1 KGHSH and CDR2 LQKENI. The CDR3 runs to 15 residues. Trimming left V 4 bases short and J 6 bases short, with 16 bases between. The CDR3 reads CASSQGFTGGNEQFF. CDR3 DNA sequence: TGTGCCAGCTCACAGGGTTTCACCGGGGGCAATGAGCAGTTCTTC. The full variable domain, rest sourced from reference TRBV18 and TRBJ2-1, is NAGVMQNPRHLVRRRGQEARLRCSPMKGHSHVYWYRQLPEEGLKFMVYLQKENIIDESGMPKERFSAEFPKEGPSILRIQQVVRGDSAAYFCASSQGFTGGNEQFFGPGTRLTVL.

This chain links TRBV7-2 with TRBJ1-6; D is undetermined. CDR3 size: 13 residues. The ends were cut back, 1 base at V and 14 bases at J, with 12 bases in the middle. CDR1 is SGHTA and CDR2 is FQGNSA in the germline V gene. The DNA of the CDR3 is TGTGCCAGCAGCTTAGGTCCCCGCCCGGCCCTCCACTTT. This translates into CASSLGPRPALHF.

The V gene is TRBV4-1, the J gene TRBJ1-2; D is unclear. V was pared by 3 bases and J by 3 bases, with 11 bases between. The length of the CDR3 is 14 residues. Germline V gene data show CDR1 as MGHRA and CDR2 as YSYEKL. The CDR3 coding sequence is TGCGCCAGCAGCCAGGCCGGGGAGGACTATGGCTACACCTTC. Amino acid sequence: CASSQAGEDYGYTF.

The V and J genes are TRBV5-1 and TRBJ2-7; unclear D gene. Trimming pared 0 bases from V and 1 base from J, leaving 8 bases between. Germline V lookup: CDR1 SGHRS, CDR2 YFSETQ. The CDR3 contains 14 residues. CDR3 DNA sequence: TGCGCCAGCAGCTTGGGTGGGATTTCCTACGAGCAGTACTTC. This sequence encodes CASSLGGISYEQYF.

The V call is TRBV18, the J call TRBJ1-5, with D uncertain. The V end lost 1 base, the J end lost 0 bases, and 10 bases lay between the germline ends. The CDR3 consists of 16 residues. From germline, CDR1 is KGHSH and CDR2 LQKENI. CDR3 sequence (DNA): TGTGCCAGCTCACCACAAGGACCGGTTAGCAATCAGCCCCAGCATTTT. It encodes CASSPQGPVSNQPQHF. Together with reference TRBV18 and TRBJ1-5, the CDR3 gives the full variable domain: NAGVMQNPRHLVRRRGQEARLRCSPMKGHSHVYWYRQLPEEGLKFMVYLQKENIIDESGMPKERFSAEFPKEGPSILRIQQVVRGDSAAYFCASSPQGPVSNQPQHFGDGTRLSIL.

The rearrangement links TRBV19 to TRBJ1-5, with D possibly matching TRBD1 (5 bases). V lost 5 bases, J lost 4 bases, and 18 bases lay in between. The CDR3 is 16 amino acids. Per germline, CDR1 LNHDA and CDR2 SQIVND (reference sequence). The CDR3 region has the DNA TGTGCCAGTAGTCCCTGGACGGGTGGGGGGAATCAGCCCCAGCATTTT. The encoded protein is CASSPWTGGGNQPQHF. Supplemented by reference TRBV19 and TRBJ1-5, the full variable domain reads DGGITQSPKYLFRKEGQNVTLSCEQNLNHDAMYWYRQDPGQGLRLIYYSQIVNDFQKGDIAEGYSVSREKKESFPLTVTSAQKNPTAFYLCASSPWTGGGNQPQHFGDGTRLSIL.

This clone occurred once. This chain connects TRBV4-1 to TRBJ1-1; 8 positions agree with TRBD1. Germline V lookup: CDR1 MGHRA, CDR2 YSYEKL. V lost 5 bases, J lost 4 bases, and 3 bases stayed unmatched. The CDR3 loop spans 13 amino acids. CDR3 protein: CASSAGQGTEAFF. The CDR3 DNA reads TGCGCCAGCAGCGCTGGACAGGGCACTGAAGCTTTCTTT.

V usage is TRBV5-6 and J usage is TRBJ1-2, with D unresolved. Germline V gene sequence: CDR1 SGHDT, CDR2 YYEEEE. This CDR3 spans 13 amino acids. The V and J ends lost 0 bases and 2 bases respectively, with 5 bases between them. The CDR3 is CASSLGRNYGYTF. DNA of the CDR3: TGTGCCAGCAGCTTGGGTCGAAACTATGGCTACACCTTC.

The genes are TRBV18 and TRBJ2-2; D call uncertain. The V and J ends lost 4 bases and 2 bases respectively, with 5 bases between them. Germline V gene data show CDR1 as KGHSH and CDR2 as LQKENI. CDR3 length: 13 amino acids. As DNA, the CDR3 is TGTGCCAGCTCACTTTACAACACCGGGGAGCTGTTTTTT. Translation gives CASSLYNTGELFF.

The chain employs TRBV6-1 and TRBJ1-2; 7 nucleotides line up with TRBD1. The CDR3 spans 13 residues. Germline V lookup: CDR1 MNHNS, CDR2 SASEGT. The trim removed 2 bases at V and 8 bases at J, leaving 5 bases unmatched. This CDR3 is CASSEQGVEGYTF. The CDR3 region has the DNA TGTGCCAGCAGTGAACAGGGGGTGGAGGGCTACACCTTC.

The DNA for the CDR3 is TGTGCCAGCAGCCAAGGGGGGCAACGAGGGGTTGAGGAGACCCAGTACTTC. Translating it yields CASSQGGQRGVEETQYF. The genes are TRBV3-1 (or the pseudogene TRBV3-2) and TRBJ2-5, with a tentative D call TRBD1 (6 bases). This CDR3 has 17 amino acids. The germline V and J ends were trimmed by 1 base and 5 bases, with 20 bases remaining between them. Germline V gene sequence: CDR1 LGHDT, CDR2 YNNKEL (reference sequence).

The chain is built from TRBV15 and TRBJ1-4; possibly TRBD1 for D (6 bases). The germline V gene has CDR1 LNHNV and CDR2 YYDKDF (reference sequence). CDR3 length: 15 amino acids. Trimming removed 5 bases at V and 1 base at J, with 11 bases between. The CDR3 DNA reads TGTGCCACCAGCGGGGGGCAAAGAACTAATGAAAAACTGTTTTTT. Translated, it gives CATSGGQRTNEKLFF. Drawing the rest from reference TRBV15 and TRBJ1-4, the complete variable domain is DAMVIQNPRYQVTQFGKPVTLSCSQTLNHNVMYWYQQKSSQAPKLLFHYYDKDFNNEADTPDNFQSRRPNTSFCFLDIRSPGLGDTAMYLCATSGGQRTNEKLFFGSGTQLSVL.

The rearrangement joins TRBV7-2 to TRBJ2-7, with D perhaps TRBD2 (6 bases). V lost 5 bases and J 0 bases, leaving 14 bases between the germline ends. Germline V gene sequence: CDR1 SGHTA, CDR2 FQGNSA. The CDR3 is 15 residues long. CDR3 sequence (DNA): TGTGCCAGCAGCGCCGTAGCGGCAGTCTCCTACGAGCAGTACTTC. As protein: CASSAVAAVSYEQYF. The complete variable domain, with remaining parts taken from reference TRBV7-2 and TRBJ2-7, reads GAGVSQSPSNKVTEKGKDVELRCDPISGHTALYWYRQSLGQGLEFLIYFQGNSAPDKSGLPSDRFSAERTGGSVSTLTIQRTQQEDSAVYLCASSAVAAVSYEQYFGPGTRLTVT.

This chain links TRBV25-1 with TRBJ1-2, with no clear D. This CDR3 is 14 amino acids long. Germline lookup yields CDR1 MGHDK and CDR2 SYGVNS. Trimming removed 3 bases from V and 3 bases from J, with 11 bases in between. The CDR3 coding sequence is TGTGCCAGCAGTGACGCGGGCGCTGACTATGGCTACACCTTC. It encodes CASSDAGADYGYTF.

The V call is TRBV7-2, the J call TRBJ2-1, with TRBD2 identical over 8 bases. Germline CDR1 SGHTA, CDR2 FQGNSA. The CDR3 length is 15 residues. V trimming: 4 bases; J trimming: 9 bases; junction bases outside the gene matches: 11. CDR3 nucleotides: TGTGCCAGCAGCTGGGGATCACCGGGAGGGCCTGAGCAGTTCTTC. It yields the protein CASSWGSPGGPEQFF.

There are a few counts of this clone. The junction departs from the called germline gene at one end, perhaps through a read error. This sequence joins TRBV7-7 and TRBJ1-3; D might be TRBD1 (5 bases). This CDR3 has 13 residues. Germline V gene data show CDR1 as SSHAT and CDR2 as FNYEAQ (reference sequence). DNA of the CDR3: TGTGCTAGCAGCTCAGGGACGGAAAACACCATATATTTT. Protein product: CASSSGTENTIYF. The whole variable domain, filled in from reference TRBV7-7 and TRBJ1-3, reads GAGVSQSPRYKVTKRGQDVTLRCDPISSHATLYWYQQALGQGPEFLTYFNYEAQPDKSGLPSDRFSAERPEGSISTLTIQRTEQRDSAMYRCASSSGTENTIYFGEGSWLTVV.

A few counts support this clone. The CDR3 reads CASSLMGGGNQPQHF. CDR3 coding DNA: TGCGCCAGCAGCTTGATGGGGGGGGGCAATCAGCCCCAGCATTTT. This rearrangement joins TRBV5-1 to TRBJ1-5; possibly TRBD1 for D (5 bases). Trimming pared 1 base from V and 2 bases from J, leaving 10 bases between. Germline V lookup: CDR1 SGHRS, CDR2 YFSETQ. The CDR3 spans 15 residues.